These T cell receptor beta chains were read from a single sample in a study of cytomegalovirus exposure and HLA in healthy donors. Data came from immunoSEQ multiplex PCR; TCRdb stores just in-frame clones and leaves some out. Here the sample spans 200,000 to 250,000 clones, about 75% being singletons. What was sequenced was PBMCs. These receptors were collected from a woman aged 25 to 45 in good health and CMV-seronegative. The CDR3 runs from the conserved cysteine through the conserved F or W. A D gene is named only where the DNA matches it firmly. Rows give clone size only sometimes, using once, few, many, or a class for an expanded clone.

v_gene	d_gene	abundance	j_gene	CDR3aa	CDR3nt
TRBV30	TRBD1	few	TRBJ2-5	CAWRDRGRETQYF	TGTGCCTGGAGGGACAGGGGAAGAGAGACCCAGTACTTC
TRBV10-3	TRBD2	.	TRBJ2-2	CAISVTSGGSGELFF	TGTGCCATCAGTGTAACTAGCGGGGGTTCCGGGGAGCTGTTTTTT
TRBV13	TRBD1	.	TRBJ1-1	CASSAKGDRPNTEAFF	TGTGCCAGCAGCGCAAAAGGGGACAGACCGAACACTGAAGCTTTCTTT
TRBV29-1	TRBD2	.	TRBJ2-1	CSVVRGLGPNEQFF	TGCAGCGTGGTGCGGGGACTAGGCCCCAATGAGCAGTTCTTC
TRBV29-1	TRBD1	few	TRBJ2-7	CSGQGASSYEQYF	TGCAGCGGACAGGGGGCGTCATCCTACGAGCAGTACTTC
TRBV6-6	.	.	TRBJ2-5	CASTLVSTRGGTQYF	TGTGCCAGCACCCTTGTATCGACTAGAGGTGGGACCCAGTACTTC
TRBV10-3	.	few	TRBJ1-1	CAISLRAVQNTEAFF	TGTGCCATCAGCCTCAGGGCTGTCCAAAACACTGAAGCTTTCTTT
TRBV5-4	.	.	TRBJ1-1	CASSFNRNTEAFF	TGTGCCAGCAGCTTTAACAGGAACACTGAAGCTTTCTTT
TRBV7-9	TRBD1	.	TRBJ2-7	CASSLRQGSYEQYF	TGTGCCAGCAGCTTGAGACAGGGGTCCTACGAGCAGTACTTC
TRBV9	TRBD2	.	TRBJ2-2	CASGLASNTGELFF	TGTGCCAGCGGACTAGCGTCGAACACCGGGGAGCTGTTTTTT
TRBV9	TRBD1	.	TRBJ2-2	CASSLGTGVHGELFF	TGTGCCAGCAGCCTCGGGACAGGGGTTCACGGGGAGCTGTTTTTT
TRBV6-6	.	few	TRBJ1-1	CASSGQRQAFF	TGTGCCAGCAGCGGACAGAGACAAGCTTTCTTT
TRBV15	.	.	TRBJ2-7	CATSSSTGEQYF	TGTGCCACCAGCAGCTCAACGGGGGAGCAGTACTTC
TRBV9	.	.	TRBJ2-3	CASSAVDTDTQYF	TGTGCCAGCAGCGCCGTAGACACAGATACGCAGTATTTT
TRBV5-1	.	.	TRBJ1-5	CASSLDSGVDQPQHF	TGCGCCAGCAGCTTGGACTCAGGGGTCGATCAGCCCCAGCATTTT
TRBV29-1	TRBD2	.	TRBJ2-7	CSVEKASGRSYEQYF	TGCAGCGTTGAAAAAGCTAGCGGGAGGTCCTACGAGCAGTACTTC
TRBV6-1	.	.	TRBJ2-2	CASTPGAYYTGELFF	TGTGCCAGCACCCCCGGAGCTTACTACACCGGGGAGCTGTTTTTT
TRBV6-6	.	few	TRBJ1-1	CASSPGDTEAFF	TGTGCCAGCAGTCCCGGGGACACTGAAGCTTTCTTT
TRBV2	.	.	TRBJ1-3	CASSEGGGVRGNTIYF	TGTGCCAGCAGTGAAGGCGGAGGGGTACGTGGAAACACCATATATTTT
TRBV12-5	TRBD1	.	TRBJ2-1	CASGSPGQHNEQFF	TGTGCTAGTGGTTCCCCGGGACAGCACAATGAGCAGTTCTTC
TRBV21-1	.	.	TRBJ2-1	CASSKLSGSEQFF	TGTGCCAGCAGCAAGTTGAGCGGGAGTGAGCAGTTCTTC
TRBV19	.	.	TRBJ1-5	CASSQGAGNHQPQHF	TGTGCCAGTAGTCAAGGGGCGGGGAACCATCAGCCCCAGCATTTT
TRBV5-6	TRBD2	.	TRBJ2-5	CASSLEAGGLWETQYF	TGTGCCAGCAGCTTGGAAGCGGGGGGTCTCTGGGAGACCCAGTACTTC